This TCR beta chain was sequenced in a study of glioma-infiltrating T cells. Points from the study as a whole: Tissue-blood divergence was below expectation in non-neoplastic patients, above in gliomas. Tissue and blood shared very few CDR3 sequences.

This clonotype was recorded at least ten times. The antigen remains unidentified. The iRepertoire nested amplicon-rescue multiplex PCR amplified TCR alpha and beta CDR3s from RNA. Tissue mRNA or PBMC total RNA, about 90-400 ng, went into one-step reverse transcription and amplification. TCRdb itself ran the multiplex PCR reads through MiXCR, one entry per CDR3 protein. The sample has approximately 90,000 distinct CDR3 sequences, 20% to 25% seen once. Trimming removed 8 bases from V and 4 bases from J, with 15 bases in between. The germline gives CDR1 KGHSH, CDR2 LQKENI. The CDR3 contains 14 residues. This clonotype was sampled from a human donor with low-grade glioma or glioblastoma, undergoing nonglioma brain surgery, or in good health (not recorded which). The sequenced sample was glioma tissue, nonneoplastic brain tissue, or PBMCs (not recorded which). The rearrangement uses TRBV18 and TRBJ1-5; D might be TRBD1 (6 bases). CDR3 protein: CASGRDKENQPQHF. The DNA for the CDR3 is TGTGCCAGCGGGCGGGACAAAGAGAATCAGCCCCAGCATTTT.